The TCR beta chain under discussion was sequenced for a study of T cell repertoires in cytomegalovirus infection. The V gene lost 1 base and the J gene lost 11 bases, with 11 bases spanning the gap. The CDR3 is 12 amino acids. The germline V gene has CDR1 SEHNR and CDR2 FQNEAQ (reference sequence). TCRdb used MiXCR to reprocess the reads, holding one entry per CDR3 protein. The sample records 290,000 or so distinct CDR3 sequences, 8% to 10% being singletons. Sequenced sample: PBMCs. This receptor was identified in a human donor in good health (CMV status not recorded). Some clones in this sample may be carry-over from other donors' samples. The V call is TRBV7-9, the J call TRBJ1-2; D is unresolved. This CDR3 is CASSLDGSGYTF. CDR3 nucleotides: TGTGCCAGCAGCTTAGACGGGTCCGGTTACACCTTC.